The present T cell receptor beta chain was sequenced within a study of blood T cell repertoires in COVID-19. For the study at large: Collection of acute and convalescent COVID-19 samples took place in the United States, Italy and Spain. T cells, B-cell-depleted T cells, or PBMCs provided the cDNA or gDNA that served as material.

In the authors' workflow: Amplified reference gene primers provided the basis for estimating nucleated cell counts. The protocol was immunoSEQ multiplex PCR, while the TCRdb copy is restricted to in-frame clones and leaves out a portion. For V, J and clone size, that table is used; D and trimming come from the DNA. In the table there are over 35,000 clones, 65% to 90% of which are singletons. The germline V gene encodes CDR1 MNHEY and CDR2 SVGAGI. The CDR3 loop spans 15 amino acids. V gave up 5 bases and J gave up 7 bases; unmatched junction bases: 8. The V and J genes are TRBV6-5 and TRBJ1-5, with 10 bases matching TRBD1. The receptor was isolated from a human donor in a cohort sampled during active COVID-19. What was sequenced was peripheral blood. The CDR3 protein is CASSLDRGERQPQHF. CDR3 bases: TGTGCCAGCAGTCTGGACAGGGGGGAACGGCAGCCCCAGCATTTT.